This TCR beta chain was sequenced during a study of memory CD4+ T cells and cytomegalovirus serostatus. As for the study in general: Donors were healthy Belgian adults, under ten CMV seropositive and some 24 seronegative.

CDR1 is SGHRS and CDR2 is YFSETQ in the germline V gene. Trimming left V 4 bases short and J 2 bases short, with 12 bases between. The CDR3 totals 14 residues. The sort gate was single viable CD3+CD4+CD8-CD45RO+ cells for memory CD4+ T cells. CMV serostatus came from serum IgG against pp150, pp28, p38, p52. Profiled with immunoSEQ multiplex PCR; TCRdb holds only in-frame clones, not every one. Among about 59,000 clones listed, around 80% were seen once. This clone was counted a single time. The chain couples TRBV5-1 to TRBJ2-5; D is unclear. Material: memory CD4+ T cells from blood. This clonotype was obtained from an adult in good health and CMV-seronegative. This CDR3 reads CASSPGREQETQYF. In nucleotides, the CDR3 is TGCGCCAGCAGCCCAGGTCGCGAGCAAGAGACCCAGTACTTC.